Below, 14 T cell receptor beta chains from the same sample are listed, as sequenced in a study of siplizumab effects on memory and regulatory T cells. Here immunoSEQ multiplex PCR was the method, and the copy in TCRdb shows in-frame clones only, minus some. The profile shows over 80,000 clones, roughly 89% of them singletons. The material sequenced was Tregs sorted from blood. The receptors shown here come from a human donor in good health.

The chain carries TRBV6-5 and TRBJ1-4; no firm D call. Germline values: CDR1 MNHEY, CDR2 SVGAGI. The CDR3 has 15 residues. The germline V and J ends were trimmed by 0 bases and 6 bases, with 11 bases remaining between them. As DNA, the CDR3 is TGTGCCAGCAGTTACTCGTCGGAGGGATATGAAAAACTGTTTTTT. The encoded protein is CASSYSSEGYEKLFF.

V usage is TRBV7-8 and J usage is TRBJ2-7, with D possibly called TRBD1 or TRBD2 (6 bases each). The ends were cut back, 1 base at V and 3 bases at J, with 16 bases in the middle. This CDR3 is 16 amino acids long. Germline V gene lookup returns CDR1 SGHVS and CDR2 FQNEAQ. The CDR3: CASSLDGSGAVYEQYF. In DNA, the CDR3 is TGTGCCAGCAGCTTAGACGGTTCGGGGGCGGTCTACGAGCAGTACTTC.

V and J are TRBV6-1 and TRBJ1-2; a weak D match, TRBD1 (5 bases). Germline V CDR1 and CDR2: MNHNS, SASEGT. V was cut by 6 bases and J by 2 bases, with 13 bases left in between. CDR3 length: 14 amino acids. CDR3 coding DNA: TGTGCCAGCAGAGAGTGGGGGGGAAACTATGGCTACACCTTC. Translated: CASREWGGNYGYTF.

For the CDR3, the DNA is TGTGCCAGCAGTGCAAGGGTCAATCAGCCCCAGCATTTT. Protein: CASSARVNQPQHF. The J gene is TRBJ1-5, the V gene TRBV6-5; no definite D call. In germline, CDR1 is MNHEY, CDR2 SVGAGI. V was pared by 5 bases and J by 3 bases, with 8 bases between. The CDR3 has 13 residues.

The rearrangement joins TRBV5-6 to TRBJ2-5; TRBD2 might be the D (5 bases). The germline gives CDR1 SGHDT, CDR2 YYEEEE. The CDR3 covers 13 residues. Trimming removed 6 bases from V and 5 bases from J, with 14 bases in between. CDR3 nucleotides: TGTGCCAGCAACCGCCGGTGGGAGGAGACCCAGTACTTC. This sequence encodes CASNRRWEETQYF.

V and J are TRBV19 and TRBJ2-4; D not resolved. Trimming pared 5 bases from V and 2 bases from J, leaving 16 bases between. The CDR3 loop spans 16 amino acids. Germline loops: CDR1 LNHDA, CDR2 SQIVND (reference sequence). CDR3 loop: CASSYDAGLSKNIQYF. As DNA, the CDR3 is TGTGCCAGTAGTTACGATGCCGGGCTCTCCAAAAACATTCAGTACTTC.

The chain combines TRBV12-5 with TRBJ1-1; maybe TRBD1 (5 bases). Trimming pared 6 bases from V and 5 bases from J, leaving 19 bases between. CDR1 LGHNT and CDR2 FRNRAP come from the germline V gene. This CDR3 contains 15 residues. Here the CDR3 reads CASGRRWGGGTEAFF. The CDR3 region has the DNA TGTGCTAGTGGCCGACGGTGGGGGGGAGGAACTGAAGCTTTCTTT.

The chain links TRBV5-1 to TRBJ2-7; TRBD1 aligns across 9 bases. In germline, CDR1 is SGHRS, CDR2 YFSETQ. V trimming: 2 bases; J trimming: 0 bases; junction bases outside the gene matches: 6. The CDR3 consists of 16 residues. CDR3 in amino acids: CASSLPPGQGSYEQYF. The CDR3 bases are TGCGCCAGCAGCTTACCCCCGGGACAGGGCTCCTACGAGCAGTACTTC.

The gene calls are TRBV28 and TRBJ2-7; D ambiguous. The V and J ends lost 8 bases and 2 bases respectively, with 7 bases between them. Germline V gives CDR1 MDHEN, CDR2 SYDVKM. This CDR3 comprises 11 residues. The DNA for the CDR3 is TGTGCCAGCGGAACAACCTACGAGCAGTACTTC. Protein: CASGTTYEQYF.

This chain links TRBV28 with TRBJ1-2; D ambiguous. Trimming left V 3 bases short and J 2 bases short, with 4 bases between. Germline V gene sequence: CDR1 MDHEN, CDR2 SYDVKM. The CDR3 sequence is 12 residues long. For the CDR3, the DNA is TGTGCCAGCAGTTTTCAGAACTATGGCTACACCTTC. This encodes CASSFQNYGYTF.

This clone was recorded once. The V and J genes are TRBV7-3 and TRBJ2-3; D is tentatively TRBD1 or TRBD2 (6 bases each). In germline, CDR1 is SGHTA, CDR2 FQGTGA. The ends were cut back, 2 bases at V and 2 bases at J, with 11 bases in the middle. The CDR3 is 15 amino acids. CDR3 nucleotides: TGTGCCAGCAGCTTATGGGGGGCCGACACAGATACGCAGTATTTT. The encoded protein is CASSLWGADTDTQYF.

V is TRBV14 and J is TRBJ2-5; D possibly corresponds to TRBD2 (5 bases). This CDR3 is built from 12 residues. V dropped 1 base and J dropped 7 bases, with 7 bases sitting between them. Germline CDR1 is SGHDN and CDR2 is FVKESK. Here the CDR3 reads CASSQVGLTQYF. The CDR3, as DNA: TGTGCCAGCAGCCAAGTCGGACTGACCCAGTACTTC.

This sequence joins TRBV11-2 and TRBJ1-2, with 9 bases fitting TRBD1. This CDR3 is 15 amino acids long. Germline trimming cut 4 bases from V and 8 bases from J; bases unmatched to any gene: 11. Germline V gene sequence: CDR1 SGHAT, CDR2 FQNNGV. CDR3 loop: CASSSSRTGVGGYTF. Here the CDR3 DNA reads TGTGCCAGCAGCTCCTCCCGGACAGGGGTCGGCGGCTACACCTTC.

The chain recombines TRBV5-1 with TRBJ2-3; no clear D. The CDR3 is 13 residues long. The V and J ends lost 7 bases and 4 bases respectively, with 13 bases between them. Looked up from germline, CDR1 is SGHRS and CDR2 is YFSETQ. For the CDR3, the DNA is TGCGCCAGCCGCTCTTCGGTGGCAGATACGCAGTATTTT. Protein product: CASRSSVADTQYF.